This is a list of T cell receptor beta chains from one sample in a study of beta chain features in type 1 diabetes. TCRdb's copy holds only in-frame clones and misses some; the assay was immunoSEQ multiplex PCR. Of about 660,000 clones in the sample, over 11% were seen once. The material sequenced was naive CD4+ T cells from blood. The receptors originated from a young man with type 1 diabetes. CDR3s include the opening cysteine and the closing phenylalanine or tryptophan. D genes are given only for firm matches. Where a row states a size, it is once, few, many or the class of an expanded clone; other rows omit it.

CVALHNEQFF	TGTGTCGCACTCCACAATGAGCAGTTCTTC	TRBV21-1	TRBJ2-1	many	.
CASSLQPQGDYGYTF	TGCGCCAGCAGTCTACAACCACAGGGAGACTATGGCTACACCTTC	TRBV5-1	TRBJ1-2	.	.
CASSGGSYNEQFF	TGTGCCAGCAGCGGCGGTTCGTACAATGAGCAGTTCTTC	TRBV11-2	TRBJ2-1	few	.
CASSPGRGALDEQYF	TGCGCCAGCAGCCCGGGACGGGGAGCATTGGACGAGCAGTACTTC	TRBV5-1	TRBJ2-7	.	.
CAWRPVSGNTIYF	TGTGCCTGGAGACCAGTCTCTGGAAACACCATATATTTT	TRBV30	TRBJ1-3	.	.
CARDRVRNEQFF	TGTGCCAGAGACAGGGTTAGGAATGAGCAGTTCTTC	TRBV19	TRBJ2-1	few	TRBD1
CASSQESVEGAASSGANVLTF	TGCGCCAGCAGCCAAGAATCAGTGGAGGGGGCGGCCAGCTCTGGGGCCAACGTCCTGACTTTC	TRBV4-3	TRBJ2-6	few	.
CAWSVGPGGSYNSPLHF	TGTGCCTGGAGTGTAGGGCCAGGGGGTTCTTATAATTCACCCCTCCACTTT	TRBV30	TRBJ1-6	few	TRBD1
CASTSTPGGNIQYF	TGTGCCAGCACCTCGACTCCCGGTGGGAACATTCAGTACTTC	TRBV6-1	TRBJ2-4	.	.
CASSQVWTATNEKLFF	TGTGCCAGCAGCCAAGTCTGGACAGCAACTAATGAAAAACTGTTTTTT	TRBV4-2	TRBJ1-4	few	.
CASSLTENTEAFF	TGTGCCAGCAGCTTAACAGAGAACACTGAAGCTTTCTTT	TRBV7-8	TRBJ1-1	.	.
CASSIGVAGNLYDQYF	TGTGCCAGTAGTATAGGCGTAGCGGGGAACCTCTACGACCAGTACTTC	TRBV19	TRBJ2-7	few	TRBD2
CASSLTVNEQFF	TGTGCCAGCAGCTTAACGGTCAATGAGCAGTTCTTC	TRBV11-3	TRBJ2-1	.	.
CAWSRGIIETQYF	TGTGCCTGGAGCCGCGGCATCATCGAGACCCAGTACTTC	TRBV30	TRBJ2-5	few	.
CASSERGQTYNEQFF	TGCGCCAGCAGCGAGAGGGGCCAGACCTACAATGAGCAGTTCTTC	TRBV5-1	TRBJ2-1	.	.
CASSQATGALYGYTF	TGTGCCAGCAGCCAAGCCACAGGGGCTCTCTATGGCTACACCTTC	TRBV14	TRBJ1-2	few	TRBD1
CASSQGGFDGYTF	TGTGCCTCGTCACAGGGGGGATTCGATGGCTACACCTTC	TRBV6-1	TRBJ1-2	.	TRBD1
CASRPAGGGETQYF	TGTGCCAGCAGGCCCGCCGGGGGCGGAGAGACCCAGTACTTC	TRBV7-2	TRBJ2-5	few	.
CASSELGPPSGANVLTF	TGTGCCAGCAGTGAATTGGGGCCCCCCTCTGGGGCCAACGTCCTGACTTTC	TRBV2	TRBJ2-6	.	.